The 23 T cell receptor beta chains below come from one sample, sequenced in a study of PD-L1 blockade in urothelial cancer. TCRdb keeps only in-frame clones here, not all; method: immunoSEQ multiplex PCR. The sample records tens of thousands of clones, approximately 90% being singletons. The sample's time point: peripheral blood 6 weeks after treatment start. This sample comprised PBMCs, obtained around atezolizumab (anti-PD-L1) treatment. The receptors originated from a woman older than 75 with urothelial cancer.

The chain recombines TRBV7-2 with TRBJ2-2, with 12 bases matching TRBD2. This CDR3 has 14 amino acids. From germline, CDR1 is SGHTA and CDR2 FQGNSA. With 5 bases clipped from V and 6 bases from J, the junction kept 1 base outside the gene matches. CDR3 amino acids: CASSGLAGPGELFF. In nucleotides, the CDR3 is TGTGCCAGCAGCGGACTAGCGGGACCCGGGGAGCTGTTTTTT. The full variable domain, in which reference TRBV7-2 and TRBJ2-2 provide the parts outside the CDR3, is GAGVSQSPSNKVTEKGKDVELRCDPISGHTALYWYRQSLGQGLEFLIYFQGNSAPDKSGLPSDRFSAERTGGSVSTLTIQRTQQEDSAVYLCASSGLAGPGELFFGEGSRLTVL.

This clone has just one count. In nucleotides, the CDR3 is TGCGCCAGCAGCTTTTCCGGGACTAGCACTGAAGCTTTCTTT. Protein product: CASSFSGTSTEAFF. The J gene is TRBJ1-1, the V gene TRBV5-1, with D tentatively TRBD1 (5 bases). The germline V gene has CDR1 SGHRS and CDR2 YFSETQ. V dropped 2 bases and J dropped 4 bases, with 12 bases sitting between them. CDR3 length equals 14 residues.

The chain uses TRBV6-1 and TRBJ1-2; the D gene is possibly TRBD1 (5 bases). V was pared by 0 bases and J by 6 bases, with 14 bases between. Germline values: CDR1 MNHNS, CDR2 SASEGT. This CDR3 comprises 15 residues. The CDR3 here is CASSEASRAVDGYTF. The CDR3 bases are TGTGCCAGCAGTGAAGCTTCCAGGGCGGTAGATGGCTACACCTTC.

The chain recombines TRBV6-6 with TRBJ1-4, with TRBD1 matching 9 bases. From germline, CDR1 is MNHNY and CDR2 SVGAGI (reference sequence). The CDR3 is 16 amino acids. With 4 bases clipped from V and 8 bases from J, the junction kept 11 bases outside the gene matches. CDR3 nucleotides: TGTGCCAGCAGTTGGGGACAGGGTAGTTTAGGGGAAAAACTGTTTTTT. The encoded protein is CASSWGQGSLGEKLFF.

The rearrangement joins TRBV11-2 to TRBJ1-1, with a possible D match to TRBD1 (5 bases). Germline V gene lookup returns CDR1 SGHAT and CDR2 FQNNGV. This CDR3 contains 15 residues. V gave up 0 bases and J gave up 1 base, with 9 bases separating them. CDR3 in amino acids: CASSLDRVRNTEAFF. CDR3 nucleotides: TGTGCCAGCAGCTTAGACAGGGTAAGGAACACTGAAGCTTTCTTT.

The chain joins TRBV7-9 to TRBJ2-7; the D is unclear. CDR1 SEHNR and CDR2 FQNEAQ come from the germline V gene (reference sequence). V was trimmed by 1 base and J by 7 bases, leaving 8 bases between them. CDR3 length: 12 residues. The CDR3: CASSLGGREQYF. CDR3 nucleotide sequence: TGTGCCAGCAGCTTAGGAGGTCGAGAGCAGTACTTC.

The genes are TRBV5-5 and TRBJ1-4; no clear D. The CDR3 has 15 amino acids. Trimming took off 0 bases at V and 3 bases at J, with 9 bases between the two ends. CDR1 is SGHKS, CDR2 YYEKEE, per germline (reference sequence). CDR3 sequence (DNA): TGTGCCAGCAGCTTGGCGTTGGGAGCTAATGAAAAACTGTTTTTT. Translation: CASSLALGANEKLFF. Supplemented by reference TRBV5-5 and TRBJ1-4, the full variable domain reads DAGVTQSPTHLIKTRGQQVTLRCSPISGHKSVSWYQQVLGQGPQFIFQYYEKEERGRGNFPDRFSARQFPNYSSELNVNALLLGDSALYLCASSLALGANEKLFFGSGTQLSVL.

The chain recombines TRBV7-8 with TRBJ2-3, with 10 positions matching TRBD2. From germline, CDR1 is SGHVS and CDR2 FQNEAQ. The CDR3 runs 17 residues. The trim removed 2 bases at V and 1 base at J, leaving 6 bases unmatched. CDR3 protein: CASSLSASGRGTDTQYF. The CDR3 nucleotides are TGTGCCAGCAGCTTATCTGCTAGCGGGAGAGGCACAGATACGCAGTATTTT.

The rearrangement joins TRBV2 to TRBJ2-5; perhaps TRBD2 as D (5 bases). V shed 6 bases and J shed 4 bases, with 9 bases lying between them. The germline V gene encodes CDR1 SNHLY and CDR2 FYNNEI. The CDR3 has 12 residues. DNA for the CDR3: TGTGCCAGCAGCGGAAGCGGAGAGACCCAGTACTTC. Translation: CASSGSGETQYF.

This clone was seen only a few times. The CDR3 is CASSKGQGDREQFF. The CDR3 region has the DNA TGTGCCAGTAGTAAAGGACAGGGAGACAGGGAGCAGTTCTTC. This chain uses TRBV19 with TRBJ2-1; TRBD1 agrees at 8 bases. Germline V CDR1 and CDR2: LNHDA, SQIVND (reference sequence). This CDR3 contains 14 residues. Trimming at V came to 4 bases and at J to 10 bases, leaving 9 bases not matched to a gene.

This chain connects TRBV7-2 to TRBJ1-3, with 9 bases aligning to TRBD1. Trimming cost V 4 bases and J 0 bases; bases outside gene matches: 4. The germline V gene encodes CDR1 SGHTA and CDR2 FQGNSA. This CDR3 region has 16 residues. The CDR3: CASSYGTGFSGNTIYF. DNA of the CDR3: TGTGCCAGCAGCTATGGGACAGGGTTCTCTGGAAACACCATATATTTT.

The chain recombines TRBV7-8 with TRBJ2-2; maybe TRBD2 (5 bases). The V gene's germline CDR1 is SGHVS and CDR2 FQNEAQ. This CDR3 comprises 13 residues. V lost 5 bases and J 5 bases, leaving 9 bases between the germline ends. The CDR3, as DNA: TGTGCCAGCAGCCGAAGGGAGACCGGGGAGCTGTTTTTT. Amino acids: CASSRRETGELFF.

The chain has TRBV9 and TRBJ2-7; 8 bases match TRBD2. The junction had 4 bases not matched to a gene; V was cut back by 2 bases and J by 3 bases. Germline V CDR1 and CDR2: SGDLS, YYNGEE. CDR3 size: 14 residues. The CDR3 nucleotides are TGTGCCAGCAGCGTCGGGACTAGTAACTACGAGCAGTACTTC. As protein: CASSVGTSNYEQYF.

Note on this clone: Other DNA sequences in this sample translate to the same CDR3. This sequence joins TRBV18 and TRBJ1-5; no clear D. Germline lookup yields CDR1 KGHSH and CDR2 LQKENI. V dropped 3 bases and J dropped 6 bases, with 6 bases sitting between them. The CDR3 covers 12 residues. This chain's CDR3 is CASSPPGQPQHF. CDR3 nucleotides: TGTGCCAGCTCACCCCCGGGTCAGCCCCAGCATTTT.

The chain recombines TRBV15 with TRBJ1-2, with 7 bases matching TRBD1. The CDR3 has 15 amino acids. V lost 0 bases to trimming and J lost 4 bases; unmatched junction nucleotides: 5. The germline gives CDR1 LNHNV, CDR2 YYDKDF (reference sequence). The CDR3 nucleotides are TGTGCCACCAGCAGAGAAAACACAGGGGTCTATGGCTACACCTTC. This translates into CATSRENTGVYGYTF.

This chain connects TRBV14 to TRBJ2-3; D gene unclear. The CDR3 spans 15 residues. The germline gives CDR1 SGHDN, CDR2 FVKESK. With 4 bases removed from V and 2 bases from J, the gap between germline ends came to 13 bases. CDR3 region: CASSRSLHTTDTQYF. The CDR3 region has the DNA TGTGCCAGCAGCCGGTCTTTACACACCACAGATACGCAGTATTTT. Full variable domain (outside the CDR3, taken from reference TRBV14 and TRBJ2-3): EAGVTQFPSHSVIEKGQTVTLRCDPISGHDNLYWYRRVMGKEIKFLLHFVKESKQDESGMPNNRFLAERTGGTYSTLKVQPAELEDSGVYFCASSRSLHTTDTQYFGPGTRLTVL.

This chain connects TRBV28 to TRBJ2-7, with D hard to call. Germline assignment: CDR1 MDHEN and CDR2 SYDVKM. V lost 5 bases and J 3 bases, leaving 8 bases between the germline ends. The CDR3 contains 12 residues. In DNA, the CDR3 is TGTGCCAGCAGTGGCGGATTCTACGAGCAGTACTTC. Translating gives CASSGGFYEQYF.

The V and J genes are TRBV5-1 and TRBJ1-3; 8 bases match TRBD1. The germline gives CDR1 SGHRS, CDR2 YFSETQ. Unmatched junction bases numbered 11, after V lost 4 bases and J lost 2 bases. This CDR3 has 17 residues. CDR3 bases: TGCGCCAGCAGCGTTAACAGGGGGATAGGGGCTGGAAACACCATATATTTT. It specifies CASSVNRGIGAGNTIYF.

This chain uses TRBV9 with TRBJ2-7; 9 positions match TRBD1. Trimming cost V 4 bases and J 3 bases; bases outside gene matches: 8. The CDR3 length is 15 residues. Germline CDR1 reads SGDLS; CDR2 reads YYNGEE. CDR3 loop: CASSLGQGMGYEQYF. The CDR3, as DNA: TGTGCCAGCAGCTTAGGACAGGGGATGGGCTACGAGCAGTACTTC.

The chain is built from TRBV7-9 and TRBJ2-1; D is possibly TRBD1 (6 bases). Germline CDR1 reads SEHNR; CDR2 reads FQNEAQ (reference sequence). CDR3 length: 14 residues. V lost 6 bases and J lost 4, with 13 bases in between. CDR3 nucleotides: TGTGCCAGCAGTTGGGACACGAATTACAATGAGCAGTTCTTC. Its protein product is CASSWDTNYNEQFF.

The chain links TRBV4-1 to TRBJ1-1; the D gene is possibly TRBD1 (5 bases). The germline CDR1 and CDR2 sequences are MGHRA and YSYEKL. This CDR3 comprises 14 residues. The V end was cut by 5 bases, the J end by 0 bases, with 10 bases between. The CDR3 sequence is CASSAGRLNTEAFF. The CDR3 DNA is TGCGCCAGCAGCGCGGGACGGTTGAACACTGAAGCTTTCTTT.

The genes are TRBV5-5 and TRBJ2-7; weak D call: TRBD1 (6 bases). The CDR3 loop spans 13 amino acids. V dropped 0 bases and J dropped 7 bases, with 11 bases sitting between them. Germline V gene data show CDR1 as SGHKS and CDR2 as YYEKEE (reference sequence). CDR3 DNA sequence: TGTGCCAGCAGCTTGGGCCCCCAGGGGGAGCAGTACTTC. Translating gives CASSLGPQGEQYF.

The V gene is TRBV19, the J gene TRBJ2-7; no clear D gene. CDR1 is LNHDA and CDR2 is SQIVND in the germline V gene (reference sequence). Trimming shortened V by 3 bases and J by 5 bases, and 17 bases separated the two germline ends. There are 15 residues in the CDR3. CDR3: CASSIDRSSWDEQYF. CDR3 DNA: TGTGCCAGTAGTATTGATAGGAGTAGTTGGGACGAGCAGTACTTC.